This T cell receptor (beta chain) was identified in a study of human T cells and chemical hapten exposure. Whole-study context: Per-sample TCR yield variation was attributed mainly to small pooled library volume differences.

Germline V gene lookup returns CDR1 SQVTM and CDR2 ANQGSEA. This CDR3 has 15 amino acids. Losses at the gene ends were 8 bases for V and 4 bases for J; bases not matched to a gene: 17. Unique molecular identifiers were attached to individual cDNA molecules within the library. Original processing methods: TCR counts had a median of around 94,000 per sample and spanned roughly 23,224 to 690,600. TCRdb re-analysed the RACE reads in MiXCR, keeping a single row per CDR3 protein. What appears here as the V and J calls and clone size reflects TCRdb's work, not the paper's. The sample has about 50,000 distinct CDR3 sequences; 3.5% to 4.5% are singletons. Documented time point: healthy volunteer bleed at 2 weeks. Unfractionated whole blood was the source from which total RNA was extracted. This clonotype is judged medium-sized.

This receptor was taken from a female donor in good health. Some clones in this sample may be carry-over from other donors' samples. Input material: whole blood. The rearrangement uses TRBV29-1 and TRBJ2-7; 7 positions match TRBD1. The CDR3 sequence is CSTLKLQGTRYEQYF. The CDR3 coding sequence is TGCAGCACCCTCAAATTACAGGGGACGAGGTACGAGCAGTACTTC.